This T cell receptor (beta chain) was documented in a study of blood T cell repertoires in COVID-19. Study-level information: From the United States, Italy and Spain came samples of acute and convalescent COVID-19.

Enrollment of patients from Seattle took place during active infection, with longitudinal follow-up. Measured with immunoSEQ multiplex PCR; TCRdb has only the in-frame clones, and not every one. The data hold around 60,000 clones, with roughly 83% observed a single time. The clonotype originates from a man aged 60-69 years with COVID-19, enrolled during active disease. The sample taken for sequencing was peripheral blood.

Here the CDR3 DNA reads TGTGCCACCAGCGCCCGGGACAGGGTCGACGAGCAGTACTTC. This sequence encodes CATSARDRVDEQYF. The rearrangement links TRBV15 to TRBJ2-7, with 9 positions matching TRBD1. This CDR3 has 14 amino acids. Trimming removed 5 bases from V and 5 bases from J; junction bases left unmatched: 7. Germline V gene sequence: CDR1 LNHNV, CDR2 YYDKDF (reference sequence).